What follows are 7 T cell receptor beta chains derived from one specimen sequenced in a study of STAT3 mutations in large granular lymphocyte leukemia (dated by TCRdb to the late 2010s). Library method: the immunoSEQ multiplex PCR assay. Sourced from immuneACCESS, this table was stored by TCRdb with only in-frame sequences that have V and J called. A share of the clones is absent; for the studies checked, an unresolved V gene accounts for under half, and the remainder has no known explanation. In all, the sample holds 2,000 to 3,000 clones, and more than 60% of those were seen once. The leading ten clones occupy roughly 91% of the sample. Overall results and qualifications from the work: At least one immunodominant TCRbeta clonotype was identified in every T-LGLL patient, and multiple immunodominant subclonotypes were identified in about half of the T-LGLL patients.

The antigens for these receptors are not known. Sequenced input: peripheral blood mononuclear cells. These receptors were collected from a man between 60 and 75 years old with T-cell large granular lymphocyte leukemia. Some clones in this sample may be carry-over from other donors' samples. The age is the age at diagnosis.

This rearrangement joins TRBV5-1 to TRBJ1-1, with D unresolved. Between the trimmed V and J ends, which lost 2 bases and 1 base, there was a span of 12 bases. Germline V gene lookup returns CDR1 SGHRS and CDR2 YFSETQ. CDR3 length equals 15 residues. As DNA, the CDR3 is TGCGCCAGCAGCTTAACGACTACTGAGAACACTGAAGCTTTCTTT. Its protein is CASSLTTTENTEAFF.

The genes are TRBV5-4 and TRBJ2-3; 7 bases line up with TRBD2. V lost 4 bases and J lost 4; bases outside the gene matches: 9. CDR3 size: 15 residues. The germline V gene encodes CDR1 SGHNT and CDR2 YYREEE (reference sequence). CDR3 sequence: CASSLGGMVPDTQYF. As DNA, the CDR3 is TGTGCCAGCAGCCTGGGGGGGATGGTGCCAGATACGCAGTATTTT.

This clone came up once. This chain joins TRBV9 and TRBJ1-6; D may be TRBD1 (6 bases). The CDR3 covers 15 residues. Germline loops: CDR1 SGDLS, CDR2 YYNGEE. The V and J ends lost 0 bases and 11 bases respectively, with 15 bases between them. The CDR3 bases are TGTGCCAGCAGCGTAGACGGGGGGCCCAAAGCACCCCTCCACTTT. It encodes CASSVDGGPKAPLHF.

This rearrangement joins TRBV5-6 to TRBJ1-2; 7 bases map to TRBD1. V lost 3 bases, J lost 8 bases, and 4 bases stayed unmatched. CDR1 and CDR2 (germline): SGHDT, YYEEEE. This CDR3 comprises 12 residues. The CDR3 DNA reads TGTGCCAGCAGCTCGGAACAGGGGGGCTACACCTTC. Protein: CASSSEQGGYTF.

In DNA form, the CDR3 reads TGCGCCAGCACCCGAGCGGGGGTAACCTACAATGAGCAGTTCTTC. Encoded protein: CASTRAGVTYNEQFF. J is TRBJ2-1 and V is TRBV5-1; 8 bases fit TRBD2. Germline CDR1 is SGHRS and CDR2 is YFSETQ. The V segment lost 6 bases and the J segment 2 bases; nucleotides outside the gene matches: 7. The CDR3 has 15 amino acids. Together with reference TRBV5-1 and TRBJ2-1, the CDR3 gives the full variable domain: KAGVTQTPRYLIKTRGQQVTLSCSPISGHRSVSWYQQTPGQGLQFLFEYFSETQRNKGNFPGRFSGRQFSNSRSEMNVSTLELGDSALYLCASTRAGVTYNEQFFGPGTRLTVL.

The CDR3 here is CASSLDGTGDNEQFF. The CDR3 bases are TGTGCCAGCAGCTTGGACGGGACAGGAGACAATGAGCAGTTCTTC. The J gene is TRBJ2-1, the V gene TRBV5-4; TRBD1 matches 8 bases. The CDR3 is made up of 15 amino acids. V dropped 0 bases and J dropped 5; count of bases not matched to a gene: 4. Germline loops: CDR1 SGHNT, CDR2 YYREEE (reference sequence). The full variable domain, in which reference TRBV5-4 and TRBJ2-1 provide the parts outside the CDR3, is ETGVTQSPTHLIKTRGQQVTLRCSSQSGHNTVSWYQQALGQGPQFIFQYYREEENGRGNFPPRFSGLQFPNYSSELNVNALELDDSALYLCASSLDGTGDNEQFFGPGTRLTVL.

CDR3 residues: CASSFRGNYGYTF. In DNA form, the CDR3 reads TGTGCCAGCAGCTTTCGGGGGAACTATGGCTACACCTTC. The chain recombines TRBV5-4 with TRBJ1-2, with D possibly TRBD1 on 5 matching bases. The ends were cut back, 2 bases at V and 2 bases at J, with 7 bases in the middle. Looked up from germline, CDR1 is SGHNT and CDR2 is YYREEE (reference sequence). The CDR3 is 13 residues long. The full variable domain, its missing parts supplied by reference TRBV5-4 and TRBJ1-2, is ETGVTQSPTHLIKTRGQQVTLRCSSQSGHNTVSWYQQALGQGPQFIFQYYREEENGRGNFPPRFSGLQFPNYSSELNVNALELDDSALYLCASSFRGNYGYTFGSGTRLTVV.